These 28 T cell receptor beta chains were all obtained from the same sample, sequenced in a study of immune cell composition in non-small cell lung cancer. Assay: immunoSEQ multiplex PCR; the TCRdb copy retains only in-frame clones and omits some. The sample yields about 2,000 clones, around 80% seen once. The sample was lung tumor tissue. Every receptor here comes from a human donor with non-small cell lung cancer.

This rearrangement joins TRBV29-1 to TRBJ2-7, with 10 bases matching TRBD2. This CDR3 comprises 13 residues. The J segment lost 6 bases and the V segment lost 3 bases, leaving 5 bases of the junction unmatched. Germline V gene data show CDR1 as SQVTM and CDR2 as ANQGSEA. The CDR3 reads CSVEGAGGAEQYF. As DNA, the CDR3 is TGCAGCGTTGAGGGAGCGGGAGGGGCCGAGCAGTACTTC.

The chain carries TRBV5-6 and TRBJ2-3; 9 bases are shared with TRBD1. Germline values: CDR1 SGHDT, CDR2 YYEEEE. After removal of 2 bases from V and 0 bases from J, the junction contained 4 bases not matched to a gene. There are 16 residues in the CDR3. This CDR3 reads CASSLGTGLSTDTQYF. The DNA for the CDR3 is TGTGCCAGCAGCTTAGGGACAGGGTTGAGCACAGATACGCAGTATTTT.

V gene TRBV4-3 combines with J gene TRBJ2-6; D might be TRBD1 (5 bases). The CDR3 is 16 amino acids. The V gene lost 4 bases and the J gene lost 1 base, with 11 bases spanning the gap. Germline loops: CDR1 LGHNA, CDR2 YSLEER. CDR3 nucleotide sequence: TGCGCCAGCAGCCCCGAGAGGACATCTGGGGCCAACGTCCTGACTTTC. As protein: CASSPERTSGANVLTF.

The chain employs TRBV7-2 and TRBJ1-2; D is possibly TRBD1 (6 bases). V lost 2 bases, J lost 2 bases, and 9 bases lay in between. The CDR3 loop spans 14 amino acids. Germline CDR1 is SGHTA and CDR2 is FQGNSA. CDR3 sequence reads: CASSLSQGNYGYTF. The DNA of the CDR3 is TGTGCCAGCAGCTTATCCCAGGGGAACTATGGCTACACCTTC.

The chain employs TRBV9 and TRBJ2-7, with 7 bases lining up with TRBD1. After removal of 0 bases from V and 5 bases from J, the junction contained 14 bases not matched to a gene. The germline CDR1 and CDR2 sequences are SGDLS and YYNGEE. This CDR3 has 17 residues. The DNA of the CDR3 is TGTGCCAGCAGCGTAGTCGGGACAGTGAACCTAGAGGACGAGCAGTACTTC. The encoded protein is CASSVVGTVNLEDEQYF. Full variable domain (rest looked up from reference TRBV9 and TRBJ2-7): DSGVTQTPKHLITATGQRVTLRCSPRSGDLSVYWYQQSLDQGLQFLIQYYNGEERAKGNILERFSAQQFPDLHSELNLSSLELGDSALYFCASSVVGTVNLEDEQYFGPGTRLTVT.

The gene calls are TRBV4-1 and TRBJ2-1; possibly TRBD1 for D (6 bases). The V and J ends lost 1 base and 5 bases respectively, with 12 bases between them. Germline V gene sequence: CDR1 MGHRA, CDR2 YSYEKL. The CDR3 totals 15 residues. The CDR3 spells CASSQGTGNNNEQFF. The CDR3 DNA reads TGCGCCAGCAGCCAAGGAACAGGGAATAACAATGAGCAGTTCTTC.

CDR3 bases: TGTGCCAGTTCTCCAGGTCCCGGCTCCTACAATGAGCAGTTCTTC. Encoded protein: CASSPGPGSYNEQFF. This sequence joins TRBV6-5 and TRBJ2-1; D is ambiguous. Between the trimmed V and J ends, which lost 9 bases and 0 bases, there was a span of 15 bases. Looked up from germline, CDR1 is MNHEY and CDR2 is SVGAGI. This CDR3 comprises 15 residues.

The V call is TRBV6-5, the J call TRBJ2-5, with TRBD2 matching 8 bases. CDR1 is MNHEY and CDR2 is SVGAGI in the germline V gene. V was clipped by 6 bases and J by 1 base; unmatched bases: 4. This CDR3 has 14 amino acids. The CDR3, as DNA: TGTGCCAGCAGCCGCGGGAGGCTCCAAGAGACCCAGTACTTC. Translated: CASSRGRLQETQYF.

This clone was found a few times. The V and J genes are TRBV7-3 and TRBJ2-1; TRBD1 matches at 7 bases. The CDR3 contains 13 residues. The germline gives CDR1 SGHTA, CDR2 FQGTGA. V was clipped by 5 bases and J by 7 bases; unmatched bases: 5. The CDR3 loop reads CASSVDRDNEQFF. In nucleotides, the CDR3 is TGTGCCAGCAGCGTTGACAGGGATAATGAGCAGTTCTTC. Complete variable domain (other parts from reference TRBV7-3 and TRBJ2-1): GAGVSQTPSNKVTEKGKYVELRCDPISGHTALYWYRQSLGQGPEFLIYFQGTGAADDSGLPNDRFFAVRPEGSVSTLKIQRTERGDSAVYLCASSVDRDNEQFFGPGTRLTVL.

This clone was observed a single time. The V and J genes are TRBV11-2 and TRBJ2-5; TRBD2 aligns across 11 bases. This CDR3 region has 18 residues. Trimming removed 5 bases from V and 2 bases from J; junction bases left unmatched: 13. Germline CDR1 reads SGHAT; CDR2 reads FQNNGV. CDR3 nucleotide sequence: TGTGCCAGCAGCCACAAACGACTAGCGGGGAGGGCTCAAGAGACCCAGTACTTC. Translation: CASSHKRLAGRAQETQYF.

The CDR3 bases are TGTGCCAGCAGCTCTTCCTATAGCGGAGGGGCCTACAATGAGCAGTTCTTC. Protein product: CASSSSYSGGAYNEQFF. The rearrangement joins TRBV13 to TRBJ2-1; D perhaps matches TRBD2 (6 bases). Germline CDR1 reads PRHDT; CDR2 reads FYEKMQ (reference sequence). The CDR3 is 17 residues long. Trimming cost V 4 bases and J 2 bases, with 18 bases left between them.

The chain has TRBV30 and TRBJ2-3; TRBD1 is a possible D gene (5 bases). The CDR3 is 17 residues long. Deletions cut 5 bases from V and 0 bases from J, with 21 bases between. The germline CDR1 and CDR2 sequences are GTSNPN and SVGIG (reference sequence). The CDR3 DNA reads as TGTGCCTGGGGAAAACTGCAAAGGGGTTTGAGCACAGATACGCAGTATTTT. Encoded protein: CAWGKLQRGLSTDTQYF.

This clone was counted a single time. This sequence joins TRBV19 and TRBJ2-1, with 7 bases matching TRBD2. Per the germline V gene, CDR1 is LNHDA and CDR2 is SQIVND (reference sequence). The CDR3 spans 19 residues. Germline trimming cut 1 base from V and 0 bases from J; bases unmatched to any gene: 12. In DNA, the CDR3 is TGTGCCAGTAGTATAGGGCTAGCGGCGGGCAAAAGCTCCTACAATGAGCAGTTCTTC. Its protein product is CASSIGLAAGKSSYNEQFF.

This chain joins TRBV5-1 and TRBJ2-7; TRBD2 matches 10 bases. The CDR3 has 14 residues. The ends lost 7 bases at V and 0 bases at J; junction bases unmatched: 4. Germline V gene lookup returns CDR1 SGHRS and CDR2 YFSETQ. The CDR3 sequence is CASSSGRSSYEQYF. The CDR3, as DNA: TGCGCCAGCTCTAGCGGGAGAAGCTCCTACGAGCAGTACTTC.

This clone has just one count. The rearrangement links TRBV19 to TRBJ2-6, with 9 bases lining up with TRBD1. The CDR3 is 18 amino acids. V was pared by 9 bases and J by 3 bases, with 15 bases of the junction left unmatched. CDR1 and CDR2 from the germline V gene are LNHDA and SQIVND (reference sequence). This chain's CDR3 is CASNDPGQGAFGANVLTF. The CDR3 DNA is TGTGCCAGCAACGACCCGGGACAGGGAGCGTTTGGGGCCAACGTCCTGACTTTC.

This clone is large by share. The chain carries TRBV7-3 and TRBJ2-2; 10 bases are a match to TRBD2. The CDR3 length is 17 residues. Germline CDR1 is SGHTA and CDR2 is FQGTGA. V lost 2 bases, J lost 5 bases, and 8 bases stayed unmatched. The CDR3 protein is CASSLALAGVRTGELFF. In DNA, the CDR3 is TGTGCCAGCAGCTTAGCCCTAGCGGGAGTAAGGACCGGGGAGCTGTTTTTT.

DNA for the CDR3: TGTGCCTGGACAGGGGGGTCCTACGAGCAGTACTTC. This gives the protein CAWTGGSYEQYF. The chain combines TRBV30 with TRBJ2-7, with a weak D call TRBD1 (7 bases). The CDR3 consists of 12 residues. Germline values: CDR1 GTSNPN, CDR2 SVGIG (reference sequence). V shed 4 bases and J shed 1 base, with 8 bases lying between them.

The chain employs TRBV7-2 and TRBJ2-1; 8 bases line up with TRBD1. The germline CDR1 and CDR2 sequences are SGHTA and FQGNSA. CDR3 length: 15 residues. With 5 bases clipped from V and 8 bases from J, the junction kept 11 bases outside the gene matches. CDR3 amino acids: CASSLQTGAIYEQFF. The CDR3 DNA follows: TGTGCCAGCAGCCTACAGACAGGGGCTATTTATGAGCAGTTCTTC.

This rearrangement joins TRBV7-9 to TRBJ2-2; 10 bases are a match to TRBD2. Germline V gene lookup returns CDR1 SEHNR and CDR2 FQNEAQ (reference sequence). The junction had 6 bases not matched to a gene; V was cut back by 5 bases and J by 6 bases. The CDR3 loop spans 15 amino acids. DNA of the CDR3: TGTGCCAGCAGCGGCTTTCTAGCGGGAGCCGGGGAGCTGTTTTTT. Its translation is CASSGFLAGAGELFF.

This chain connects TRBV7-2 to TRBJ1-1; D gene unclear. Between the trimmed V and J ends, which lost 1 base and 3 bases, there was a span of 12 bases. Germline CDR1 is SGHTA and CDR2 is FQGNSA. The CDR3 runs to 15 residues. In DNA, the CDR3 is TGTGCCAGCAGCTTAGGTTCTGTGTCGTACACTGAAGCTTTCTTT. Its translation: CASSLGSVSYTEAFF.

This rearrangement joins TRBV11-2 to TRBJ2-7; 8 positions match TRBD2. The CDR3 loop spans 15 amino acids. After removal of 3 bases from V and 1 base from J, the junction contained 5 bases not matched to a gene. Germline V lookup: CDR1 SGHAT, CDR2 FQNNGV. In nucleotides, the CDR3 is TGTGCCAGCAGCTTCGGTAGCGGGACTTCCTACGAGCAGTACTTC. It specifies CASSFGSGTSYEQYF. Looking up the rest from reference TRBV11-2 and TRBJ2-7 gives the full variable domain: EAGVAQSPRYKIIEKRQSVAFWCNPISGHATLYWYQQILGQGPKLLIQFQNNGVVDDSQLPKDRFSAERLKGVDSTLKIQPAKLEDSAVYLCASSFGSGTSYEQYFGPGTRLTVT.

This rearrangement joins TRBV28 to TRBJ2-3; 15 bases are shared with TRBD2. V dropped 10 bases and J dropped 1; count of bases not matched to a gene: 6. There are 16 residues in the CDR3. The germline V gene has CDR1 MDHEN and CDR2 SYDVKM. CDR3 nucleotides: TGTGCCACCGGACTAGCGGGAGGGCCGGGCACAGATACGCAGTATTTT. It yields the protein CATGLAGGPGTDTQYF.

V usage is TRBV10-3 and J usage is TRBJ2-5, with a weak D call TRBD1 (5 bases). The CDR3 totals 11 residues. Germline V gene data show CDR1 as ENHRY and CDR2 as SYGVKD. Trimming cost V 7 bases and J 5 bases, with 8 bases left between them. The CDR3 is CAIKGAETQYF. The DNA of the CDR3 is TGTGCCATCAAAGGGGCTGAGACCCAGTACTTC.

This clone was observed once. J is TRBJ2-3 and V is TRBV15; D ambiguous. The CDR3 has 13 amino acids. Between the trimmed V and J ends, which lost 0 bases and 6 bases, there was a span of 7 bases. Germline V gene data show CDR1 as LNHNV and CDR2 as YYDKDF (reference sequence). The CDR3 nucleotides read TGTGCCACCAGCAGAGATCCTGGCGATACGCAGTATTTT. This sequence encodes CATSRDPGDTQYF.

This chain uses TRBV10-3 with TRBJ1-5, with 7 bases aligning to TRBD1. The CDR3 length is 12 residues. CDR1 and CDR2 (germline): ENHRY, SYGVKD. V gave up 10 bases and J gave up 3 bases; unmatched junction bases: 3. CDR3 in amino acids: CATGQDNQPQHF. The CDR3 DNA is TGTGCCACCGGACAGGACAATCAGCCCCAGCATTTT.

The chain joins TRBV7-8 to TRBJ1-2, with D perhaps TRBD1 (6 bases). Per germline, CDR1 SGHVS and CDR2 FQNEAQ. This CDR3 is 14 amino acids long. Trimming removed 1 base at V and 2 bases at J, with 8 bases between. The CDR3, as DNA: TGTGCCAGCAGCTTAGGTACAGGGAACTATGGCTACACCTTC. Its translation is CASSLGTGNYGYTF. The full variable domain, its missing parts supplied by reference TRBV7-8 and TRBJ1-2, is GAGVSQSPRYKVAKRGQDVALRCDPISGHVSLFWYQQALGQGPEFLTYFQNEAQLDKSGLPSDRFFAERPEGSVSTLKIQRTQQEDSAVYLCASSLGTGNYGYTFGSGTRLTVV.

The rearrangement joins TRBV6-5 to TRBJ1-1; D is unresolved. The CDR3 covers 15 residues. Germline loops: CDR1 MNHEY, CDR2 SVGAGI. V was shortened by 2 bases and J by 1 base, with 11 bases between the two germline ends. The CDR3 nucleotides are TGTGCCAGCAGTTACCGCGGAGTTGGGAACACTGAAGCTTTCTTT. Protein product: CASSYRGVGNTEAFF.

V usage is TRBV7-3 and J usage is TRBJ2-1, with TRBD2 identical over 13 bases. Trimming cost V 0 bases and J 0 bases; bases outside gene matches: 2. This CDR3 has 18 amino acids. Germline CDR1 is SGHTA and CDR2 is FQGTGA. The CDR3 DNA is TGTGCCAGCAGCTTAACGGGACTAGCGGGAATCTCCTACAATGAGCAGTTCTTC. This sequence encodes CASSLTGLAGISYNEQFF.